This TCR beta chain derives from a study of T cell repertoires in cytomegalovirus infection. Study as a whole: An indication of both CMV infection and matching HLA type came from public TCR beta signatures. Overall study results and limits: Frequencies of public TCR beta families were cumulated, and this identified carriers of CMV plus the relevant HLA.

Concerning this clonotype: Its antigen is as yet unknown.

Per germline, CDR1 SNHLY and CDR2 FYNNEI. V gave up 6 bases and J gave up 6 bases, with 17 bases separating them. The CDR3 runs to 14 residues. MiXCR, run by TCRdb on the reads, gives a single entry per CDR3 protein. The sample consists of some 560,000 distinct CDR3 sequences, around 40% of them appearing once. The V and J genes are TRBV2 and TRBJ1-1; tentatively, D is TRBD1 (6 bases). This TCR was recovered from a human donor in good health (CMV status not recorded). Some clones in this sample may be carry-over from other donors' samples. The sample here was cultured PBMCs, taken from culture after CMV antigen stimulation. As DNA, the CDR3 is TGTGCCAGCAGGAAAGGCAGGGGCCAGGCTGAAGCTTTCTTT. This codes for CASRKGRGQAEAFF.